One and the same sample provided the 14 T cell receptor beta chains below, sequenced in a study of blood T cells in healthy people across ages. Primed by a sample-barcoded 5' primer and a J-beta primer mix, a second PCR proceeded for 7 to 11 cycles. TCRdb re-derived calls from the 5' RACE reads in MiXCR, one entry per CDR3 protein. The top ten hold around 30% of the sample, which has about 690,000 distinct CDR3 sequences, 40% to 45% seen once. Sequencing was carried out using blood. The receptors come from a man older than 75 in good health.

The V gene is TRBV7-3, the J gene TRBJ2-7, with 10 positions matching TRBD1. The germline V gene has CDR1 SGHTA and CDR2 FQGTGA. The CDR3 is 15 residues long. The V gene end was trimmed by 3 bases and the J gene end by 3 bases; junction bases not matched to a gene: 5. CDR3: CASSFWGTGDYEQYF. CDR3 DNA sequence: TGTGCCAGCAGCTTTTGGGGGACAGGGGACTACGAGCAGTACTTC.

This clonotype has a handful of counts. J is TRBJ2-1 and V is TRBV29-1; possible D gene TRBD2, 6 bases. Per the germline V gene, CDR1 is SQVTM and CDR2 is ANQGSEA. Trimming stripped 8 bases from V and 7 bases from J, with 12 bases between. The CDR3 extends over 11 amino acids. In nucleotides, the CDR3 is TGCAGCATCGGCCGGGGGAATGAGCAGTTCTTC. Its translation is CSIGRGNEQFF.

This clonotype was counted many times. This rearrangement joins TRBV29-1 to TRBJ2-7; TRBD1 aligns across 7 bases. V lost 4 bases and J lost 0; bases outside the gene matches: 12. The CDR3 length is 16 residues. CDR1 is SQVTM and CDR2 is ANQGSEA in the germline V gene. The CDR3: CSVVAPTGYTSYEQYF. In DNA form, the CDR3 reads TGCAGCGTTGTAGCACCGACAGGGTACACCTCCTACGAGCAGTACTTC.

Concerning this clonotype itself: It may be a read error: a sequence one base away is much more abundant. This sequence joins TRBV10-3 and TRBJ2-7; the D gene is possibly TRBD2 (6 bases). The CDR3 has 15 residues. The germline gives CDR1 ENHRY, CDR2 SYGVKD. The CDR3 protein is CAIGVLGRGSYKQYF. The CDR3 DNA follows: TGTGCCATTGGCGTCTTGGGACGGGGGTCCTACAAGCAGTACTTC.

The CDR3 nucleotides are TGTGCCAGCAGTGAGAGGGGGCAGAGCGAGCAGTACTTC. Translating gives CASSERGQSEQYF. The V and J genes are TRBV25-1 and TRBJ2-7; 7 bases line up with TRBD1. The CDR3 is made up of 13 amino acids. From germline, CDR1 is MGHDK and CDR2 SYGVNS. Unmatched junction bases numbered 5, after V lost 3 bases and J lost 6 bases.

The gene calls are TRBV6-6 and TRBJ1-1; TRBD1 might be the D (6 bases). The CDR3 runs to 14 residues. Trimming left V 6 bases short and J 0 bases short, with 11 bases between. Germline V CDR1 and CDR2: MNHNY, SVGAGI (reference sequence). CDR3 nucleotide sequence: TGTGCCAGCAGACCAGGACAGTTGAACACTGAAGCTTTCTTT. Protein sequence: CASRPGQLNTEAFF.

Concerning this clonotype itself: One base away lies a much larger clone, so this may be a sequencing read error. This chain's CDR3 is CAGSPRRSGANVLTF. The CDR3 coding sequence is TGTGCCGGCAGCCCTCGGCGCTCTGGGGCCAACGTCCTGACTTTC. The V and J genes are TRBV7-2 and TRBJ2-6; D uncertain. The CDR3 covers 15 residues. Per germline, CDR1 SGHTA and CDR2 FQGNSA.

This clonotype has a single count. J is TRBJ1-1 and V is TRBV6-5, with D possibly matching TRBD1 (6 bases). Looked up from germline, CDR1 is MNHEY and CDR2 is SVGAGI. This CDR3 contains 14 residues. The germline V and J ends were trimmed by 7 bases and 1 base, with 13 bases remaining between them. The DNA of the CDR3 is TGTGCCAGCATTGGTGACAGGAGGAACACTGAAGCTTTCTTT. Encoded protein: CASIGDRRNTEAFF.

The CDR3 bases are TGTGCCAGCAGCGCCTGGCAGTCCTACGAGCAGTACTTC. As protein: CASSAWQSYEQYF. This chain links TRBV5-6 with TRBJ2-7; D not resolved. This CDR3 has 13 residues. Between the trimmed V and J ends, which lost 4 bases and 1 base, there was a span of 9 bases. Germline V CDR1 and CDR2: SGHDT, YYEEEE.

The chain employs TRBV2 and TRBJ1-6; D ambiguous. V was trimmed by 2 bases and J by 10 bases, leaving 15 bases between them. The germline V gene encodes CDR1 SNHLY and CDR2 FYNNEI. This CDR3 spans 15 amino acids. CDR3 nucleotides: TGTGCCAGCAGTGAACAAAGAAATGGAGGATCACCCCTCCACTTT. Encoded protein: CASSEQRNGGSPLHF.

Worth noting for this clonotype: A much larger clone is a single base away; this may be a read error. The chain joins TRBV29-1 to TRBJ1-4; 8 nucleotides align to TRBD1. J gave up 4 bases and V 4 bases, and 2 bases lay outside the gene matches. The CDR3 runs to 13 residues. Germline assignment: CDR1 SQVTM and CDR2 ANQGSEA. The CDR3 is CSVADRGNEKLFF. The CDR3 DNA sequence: TGCAGCGTTGCCGACAGGGGTAATGAAAAACTGTTTTTT.

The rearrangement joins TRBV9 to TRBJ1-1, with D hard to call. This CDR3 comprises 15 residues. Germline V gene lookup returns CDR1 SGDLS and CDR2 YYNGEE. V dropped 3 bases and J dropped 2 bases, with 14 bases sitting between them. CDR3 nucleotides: TGTGCCAGCAGCGCCCAGACCGTAACCAACACTGAAGCTTTCTTT. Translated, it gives CASSAQTVTNTEAFF.

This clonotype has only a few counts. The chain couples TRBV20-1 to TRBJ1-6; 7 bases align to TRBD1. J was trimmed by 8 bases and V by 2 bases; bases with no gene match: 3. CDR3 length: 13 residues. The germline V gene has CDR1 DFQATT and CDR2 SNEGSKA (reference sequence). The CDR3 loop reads CSARRQGDSPLHF. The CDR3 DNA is TGCAGTGCTAGACGACAGGGTGATTCACCCCTCCACTTT.

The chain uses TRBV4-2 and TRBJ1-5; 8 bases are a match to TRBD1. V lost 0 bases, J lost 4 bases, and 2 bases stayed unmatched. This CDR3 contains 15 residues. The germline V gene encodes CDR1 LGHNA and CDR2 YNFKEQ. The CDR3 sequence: CASSQEQGANQPQHF. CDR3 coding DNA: TGTGCCAGCAGCCAAGAGCAGGGGGCAAATCAGCCCCAGCATTTT.